The 25 T cell receptor beta chains given below trace back to one sample, sequenced in a study of cytomegalovirus exposure and HLA in healthy donors. Primers for the PCR totalled 60 Vbeta and 13 Jbeta. The method was immunoSEQ multiplex PCR; TCRdb's version includes in-frame clones alone and lacks a portion of them. The table lists approximately 100,000 clones, around 75% of them singletons. Material: PBMCs. These TCRs come from a male donor in good health and CMV-seropositive.

This clone was seen only a few times. V usage is TRBV21-1 and J usage is TRBJ1-1. TRBV21-1 is listed as a pseudogene. This CDR3 has 17 amino acids. CDR3 loop: CASSNYGRLFMNTEAFF. For the CDR3, the DNA is TGTGCCAGCAGCAATTATGGCAGACTTTTCATGAACACTGAAGCTTTCTTT.

The rearrangement joins TRBV11-2 to TRBJ1-6; TRBD1 agrees at 8 bases. Germline V gene lookup returns CDR1 SGHAT and CDR2 FQNNGV. The CDR3 loop spans 15 amino acids. J was trimmed by 8 bases and V by 5 bases; bases with no gene match: 8. The CDR3 protein is CASSLRTGTDSPLHF. CDR3 nucleotide sequence: TGTGCCAGCAGCCTGAGGACAGGGACGGATTCACCCCTCCACTTT.

The chain couples TRBV5-4 to TRBJ1-2; 8 positions match TRBD1. Germline V lookup: CDR1 SGHNT, CDR2 YYREEE (reference sequence). With 2 bases clipped from V and 5 bases from J, the junction kept 8 bases outside the gene matches. The CDR3 is made up of 15 amino acids. In DNA, the CDR3 is TGTGCCAGCAGCTTCCGTGCAGGGGGCTGGTATGGCTACACCTTC. This sequence encodes CASSFRAGGWYGYTF.

The rearrangement joins TRBV7-9 to TRBJ2-7; D remains ambiguous. V dropped 6 bases and J dropped 3 bases, with 12 bases sitting between them. CDR1 and CDR2 (germline): SEHNR, FQNEAQ (reference sequence). CDR3 length equals 13 residues. The CDR3 region has the DNA TGTGCCAGCAGTCCAGTTACAAGCTACGAGCAGTACTTC. This encodes CASSPVTSYEQYF.

The chain has TRBV7-8 and TRBJ2-3; 7 bases fit TRBD2. The length of the CDR3 is 14 residues. CDR1 SGHVS and CDR2 FQNEAQ come from the germline V gene. The ends lost 5 bases at V and 2 bases at J; junction bases unmatched: 4. The CDR3 bases are TGTGCCAGCAGCCGAGGGAGGGCCACAGATACGCAGTATTTT. Protein sequence: CASSRGRATDTQYF. Using reference TRBV7-8 and TRBJ2-3 for the parts outside the CDR3, the full variable domain is GAGVSQSPRYKVAKRGQDVALRCDPISGHVSLFWYQQALGQGPEFLTYFQNEAQLDKSGLPSDRFFAERPEGSVSTLKIQRTQQEDSAVYLCASSRGRATDTQYFGPGTRLTVL.

The CDR3 protein is CASSLESRGFGEKLFF. The CDR3, as DNA: TGCGCCAGCAGCTTGGAAAGTCGCGGGTTCGGCGAAAAACTGTTTTTT. V and J are TRBV5-1 and TRBJ1-4, with D unclear. Per the germline V gene, CDR1 is SGHRS and CDR2 is YFSETQ. The CDR3 is made up of 16 amino acids. The V gene lost 0 bases and the J gene lost 8 bases, with 17 bases spanning the gap.

The chain couples TRBV2 to TRBJ2-7; D is possibly TRBD1 (6 bases). Trimming took 1 base from V and 3 from J, leaving 7 bases between them. The CDR3 sequence is 13 residues long. CDR1 is SNHLY and CDR2 is FYNNEI in the germline V gene. As DNA, the CDR3 is TGTGCCAGCAGTGAAGAACAGGGCTACGAGCAGTACTTC. Amino acid sequence: CASSEEQGYEQYF.

This clone has only a few counts. The chain couples TRBV6-5 to TRBJ1-2, with TRBD1 as a possible D gene (5 bases). Germline CDR1 is MNHEY and CDR2 is SVGAGI. V was clipped by 6 bases and J by 5 bases, with 10 bases between them. The CDR3 covers 12 residues. CDR3 nucleotides: TGTGCCAGCAGAAGCCAGGGTTATGGCTACACCTTC. Its protein product is CASRSQGYGYTF.

V and J are TRBV7-9 and TRBJ2-7; TRBD2 is a possible D gene (6 bases). The CDR3 is 14 residues long. V lost 4 bases, J lost 2 bases, and 12 bases lay in between. CDR1 and CDR2 (germline): SEHNR, FQNEAQ (reference sequence). The chain's CDR3 is CASSSGLQTYEQYF. For the CDR3, the DNA is TGTGCCAGCAGCTCGGGACTCCAGACCTACGAGCAGTACTTC.

This chain connects TRBV7-8 to TRBJ2-3, with D maybe TRBD2 (6 bases). CDR1 is SGHVS, CDR2 FQNEAQ, per germline. With 6 bases removed from V and 5 bases from J, the gap between germline ends came to 15 bases. CDR3 length: 14 residues. The CDR3 spells CASRAGRRGDTQYF. CDR3 in DNA: TGTGCCAGCAGGGCGGGAAGACGCGGAGATACGCAGTATTTT.

This chain joins TRBV7-9 and TRBJ2-3; a weak D match, TRBD2 (6 bases). The CDR3 contains 15 residues. Trimming pared 4 bases from V and 4 bases from J, leaving 15 bases between. Germline V lookup: CDR1 SEHNR, CDR2 FQNEAQ (reference sequence). CDR3 in DNA: TGTGCCAGCAGCTCCCTCCGGGCGGGGTCAGATACGCAGTATTTT. Translation gives CASSSLRAGSDTQYF.

In its sample, this clone was seen once. V and J are TRBV30 and TRBJ2-7; 8 nucleotides match TRBD1. The CDR3 totals 13 residues. The J segment lost 5 bases and the V segment lost 2 bases, leaving 5 bases of the junction unmatched. Germline values: CDR1 GTSNPN, CDR2 SVGIG (reference sequence). The CDR3: CAWSRTGKDEQYF. The CDR3 DNA follows: TGTGCCTGGAGTCGGACAGGGAAGGACGAGCAGTACTTC.

This clone has more than one count but fewer than ten. The chain uses TRBV7-2 and TRBJ2-5; possible D gene TRBD1, 5 bases. V was clipped by 2 bases and J by 5 bases, with 12 bases between them. The CDR3 runs to 14 residues. Germline CDR1 is SGHTA and CDR2 is FQGNSA. CDR3 amino acids: CASSLSGQRETQYF. DNA of the CDR3: TGTGCCAGCAGCTTATCTGGACAACGGGAGACCCAGTACTTC.

The chain combines TRBV9 with TRBJ1-1; tentative D call: TRBD1 (5 bases). The CDR3 spans 13 residues. Germline-derived CDR1 and CDR2 are SGDLS and YYNGEE. V lost 0 bases to trimming and J lost 6 bases, with 9 bases between them. The CDR3 protein is CASSVVGDPEAFF. CDR3 nucleotides: TGTGCCAGCAGCGTAGTAGGGGATCCTGAAGCTTTCTTT.

The genes are TRBV10-3 and TRBJ2-7, with unresolved D. Between the trimmed V and J ends, which lost 2 bases and 6 bases, there was a span of 14 bases. Germline V lookup: CDR1 ENHRY, CDR2 SYGVKD. There are 14 residues in the CDR3. The CDR3 DNA sequence: TGTGCCATCAGTGAGATTGGAGTGACCACCGAGCAGTACTTC. This sequence encodes CAISEIGVTTEQYF.

The chain recombines TRBV6-5 with TRBJ2-7; 10 nucleotides line up with TRBD1. Germline values: CDR1 MNHEY, CDR2 SVGAGI. This CDR3 region has 15 residues. V was clipped by 5 bases and J by 2 bases; unmatched bases: 6. CDR3 bases: TGTGCCAGCAGTACCCAGACAGGGGGCACCTACGAGCAGTACTTC. Residues: CASSTQTGGTYEQYF.

The chain is built from TRBV4-1 and TRBJ1-1; weak D call: TRBD1 (5 bases). Germline V lookup: CDR1 MGHRA, CDR2 YSYEKL. The CDR3 has 15 residues. V dropped 0 bases and J dropped 4 bases, with 12 bases sitting between them. The CDR3 region has the DNA TGCGCCAGCAGCCAAGAGGGGGGTGGGAGCACTGAAGCTTTCTTT. Translating gives CASSQEGGGSTEAFF.

The chain carries TRBV5-4 and TRBJ2-6; D perhaps matches TRBD2 (5 bases). Trimming pared 4 bases from V and 3 bases from J, leaving 14 bases between. The CDR3 is 16 residues long. Germline V gene sequence: CDR1 SGHNT, CDR2 YYREEE (reference sequence). DNA of the CDR3: TGTGCCAGCAGCCAAGAGGTGGGGAGTGGGGCCAACGTCCTGACTTTC. This codes for CASSQEVGSGANVLTF.

As concerns this clone: In the same sample, other DNA sequences code for this CDR3. The V call is TRBV9, the J call TRBJ1-6, with 10 nucleotides matching TRBD1. V dropped 2 bases and J dropped 5; count of bases not matched to a gene: 1. Germline V gene data show CDR1 as SGDLS and CDR2 as YYNGEE. The CDR3 is 15 residues long. The chain's CDR3 is CASSVGQGDNSPLHF. CDR3 nucleotides: TGTGCCAGCAGCGTTGGACAGGGGGATAATTCACCCCTCCACTTT.

The rearrangement uses TRBV7-9 and TRBJ1-4; D might be TRBD1 (6 bases). CDR1 SEHNR and CDR2 FQNEAQ come from the germline V gene (reference sequence). The CDR3 covers 15 residues. V lost 5 bases, J lost 6 bases, and 16 bases lay in between. CDR3: CASSPGLGADEKLFF. The CDR3 DNA reads as TGTGCCAGCAGCCCAGGGTTGGGGGCGGATGAAAAACTGTTTTTT.

This clone was picked up a small number of times. V usage is TRBV11-2 and J usage is TRBJ1-5; D might be TRBD1 (6 bases). V shed 5 bases and J shed 6 bases, with 17 bases lying between them. Germline loops: CDR1 SGHAT, CDR2 FQNNGV. The CDR3 extends over 15 amino acids. The CDR3 DNA follows: TGTGCCAGCAGCCCTAGTTGGGGGCAGAGTCAGCCCCAGCATTTT. Its translation is CASSPSWGQSQPQHF.

The V and J genes are TRBV2 and TRBJ1-3; the D is unclear. This CDR3 is 15 amino acids long. The germline V and J ends were trimmed by 1 base and 0 bases, with 7 bases remaining between them. The V gene's germline CDR1 is SNHLY and CDR2 FYNNEI. The CDR3 coding sequence is TGTGCCAGCAGTGAAGTCAGGAACTCTGGAAACACCATATATTTT. Translating gives CASSEVRNSGNTIYF.

V and J are TRBV5-1 and TRBJ1-1; tentatively, D is TRBD1 (6 bases). CDR1 and CDR2 (germline): SGHRS, YFSETQ. This CDR3 comprises 14 residues. The V gene lost 4 bases and the J gene lost 5 bases, with 15 bases spanning the gap. The CDR3: CASSPWGPGTEAFF. The CDR3 DNA sequence: TGCGCCAGCAGCCCATGGGGGCCGGGGACTGAAGCTTTCTTT.

The V gene is TRBV4-3, the J gene TRBJ2-3; TRBD2 matches 8 bases. CDR1 is LGHNA, CDR2 YSLEER, per germline. This CDR3 has 16 amino acids. The trim removed 0 bases at V and 3 bases at J, leaving 5 bases unmatched. CDR3 sequence: CASSQDTSGGTDTQYF. CDR3 DNA: TGCGCCAGCAGCCAAGATACCAGCGGGGGAACAGATACGCAGTATTTT.

The chain links TRBV29-1 to TRBJ2-5; 7 nucleotides agree with TRBD2. The germline V gene has CDR1 SQVTM and CDR2 ANQGSEA. J was trimmed by 7 bases and V by 2 bases; bases with no gene match: 7. The CDR3 extends over 13 amino acids. The CDR3 region has the DNA TGCAGCGTTGAACGCGGGAGAACAGGGACCCAGTACTTC. Translation: CSVERGRTGTQYF.